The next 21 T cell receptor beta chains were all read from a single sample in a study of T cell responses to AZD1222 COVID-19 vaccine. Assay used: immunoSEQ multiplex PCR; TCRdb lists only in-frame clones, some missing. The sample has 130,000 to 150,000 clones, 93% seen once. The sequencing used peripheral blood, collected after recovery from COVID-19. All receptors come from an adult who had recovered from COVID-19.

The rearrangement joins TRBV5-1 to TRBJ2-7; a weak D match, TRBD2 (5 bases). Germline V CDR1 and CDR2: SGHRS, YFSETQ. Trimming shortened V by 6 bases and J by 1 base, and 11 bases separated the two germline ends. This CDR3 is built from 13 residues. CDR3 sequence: CASNGEWSYEQYF. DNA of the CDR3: TGCGCCAGCAACGGGGAGTGGTCCTACGAGCAGTACTTC.

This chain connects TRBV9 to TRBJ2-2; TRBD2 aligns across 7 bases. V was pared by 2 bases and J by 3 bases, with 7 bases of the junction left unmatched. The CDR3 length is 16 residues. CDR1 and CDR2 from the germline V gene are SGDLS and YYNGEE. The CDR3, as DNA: TGTGCCAGCAGCGTCTCGACTAGCAGGGACACCGGGGAGCTGTTTTTT. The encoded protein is CASSVSTSRDTGELFF.

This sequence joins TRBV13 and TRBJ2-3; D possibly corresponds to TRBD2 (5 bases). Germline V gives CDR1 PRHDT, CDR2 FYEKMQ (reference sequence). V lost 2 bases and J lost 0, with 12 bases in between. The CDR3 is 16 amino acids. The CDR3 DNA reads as TGTGCCAGCAGCTTAAGAGGGCCAACTAGCACAGATACGCAGTATTTT. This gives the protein CASSLRGPTSTDTQYF.

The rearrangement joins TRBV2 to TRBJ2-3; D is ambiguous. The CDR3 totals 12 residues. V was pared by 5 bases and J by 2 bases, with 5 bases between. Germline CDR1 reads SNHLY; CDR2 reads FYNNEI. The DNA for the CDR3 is TGTGCCAGCAGTCGGGCCACAGATACGCAGTATTTT. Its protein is CASSRATDTQYF.

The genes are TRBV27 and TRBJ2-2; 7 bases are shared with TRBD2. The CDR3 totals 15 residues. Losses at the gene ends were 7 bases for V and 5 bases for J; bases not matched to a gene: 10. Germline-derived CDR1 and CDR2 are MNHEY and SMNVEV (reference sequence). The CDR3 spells CASKPGWGGTGELFF. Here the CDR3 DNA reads TGTGCCAGCAAACCTGGATGGGGGGGTACCGGGGAGCTGTTTTTT.

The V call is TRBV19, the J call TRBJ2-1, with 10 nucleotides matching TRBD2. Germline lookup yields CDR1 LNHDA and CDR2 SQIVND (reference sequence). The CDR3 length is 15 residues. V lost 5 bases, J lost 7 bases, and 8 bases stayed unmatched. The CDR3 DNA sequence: TGTGCCAGTAGTCTCCTCCCGACTAGCGGGAATGAGCAGTTCTTC. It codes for CASSLLPTSGNEQFF. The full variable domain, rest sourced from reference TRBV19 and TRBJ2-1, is DGGITQSPKYLFRKEGQNVTLSCEQNLNHDAMYWYRQDPGQGLRLIYYSQIVNDFQKGDIAEGYSVSREKKESFPLTVTSAQKNPTAFYLCASSLLPTSGNEQFFGPGTRLTVL.

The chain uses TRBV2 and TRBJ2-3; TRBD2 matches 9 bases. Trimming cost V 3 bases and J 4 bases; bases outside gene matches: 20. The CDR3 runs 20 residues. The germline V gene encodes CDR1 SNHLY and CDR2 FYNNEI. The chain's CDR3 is CASSDNPKTGSGSSADTQYF. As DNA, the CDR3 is TGTGCCAGCAGTGATAACCCTAAGACGGGTAGCGGGAGTTCGGCAGATACGCAGTATTTT. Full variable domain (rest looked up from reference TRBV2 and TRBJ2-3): EPEVTQTPSHQVTQMGQEVILRCVPISNHLYFYWYRQILGQKVEFLVSFYNNEISEKSEIFDDQFSVERPDGSNFTLKIRSTKLEDSAMYFCASSDNPKTGSGSSADTQYFGPGTRLTVL.

Here the CDR3 DNA reads TGTGCCAGCAGTTTTGACACCCGGGCCGTGGATTACGAAAAACTGTTTTTT. Protein sequence: CASSFDTRAVDYEKLFF. The rearrangement joins TRBV28 to TRBJ1-4; D is uncertain. V was trimmed by 3 bases and J by 8 bases, leaving 22 bases between them. Germline V gene sequence: CDR1 MDHEN, CDR2 SYDVKM. CDR3 length: 17 residues.

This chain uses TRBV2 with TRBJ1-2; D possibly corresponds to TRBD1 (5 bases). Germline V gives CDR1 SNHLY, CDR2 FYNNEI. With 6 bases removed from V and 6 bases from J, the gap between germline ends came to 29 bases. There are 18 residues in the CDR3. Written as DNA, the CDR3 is TGTGCCAGCAGCGCCTTAGTTATGGGGGAGGGTTGGGGAAATGGCTACACCTTC. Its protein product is CASSALVMGEGWGNGYTF.

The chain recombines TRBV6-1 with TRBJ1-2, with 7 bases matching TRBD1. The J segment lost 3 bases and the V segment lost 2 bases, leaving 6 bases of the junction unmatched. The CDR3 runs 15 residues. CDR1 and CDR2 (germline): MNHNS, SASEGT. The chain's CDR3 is CASSERLQGDYGYTF. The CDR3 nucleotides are TGTGCCAGCAGTGAACGCCTCCAGGGGGACTATGGCTACACCTTC.

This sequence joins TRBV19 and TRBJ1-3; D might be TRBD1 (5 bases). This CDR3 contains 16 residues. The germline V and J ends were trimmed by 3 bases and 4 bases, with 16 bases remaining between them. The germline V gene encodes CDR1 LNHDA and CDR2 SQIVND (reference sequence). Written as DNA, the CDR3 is TGTGCCAGTAGTATTAGGGGTCAGCAACTCGGAAACACCATATATTTT. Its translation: CASSIRGQQLGNTIYF.

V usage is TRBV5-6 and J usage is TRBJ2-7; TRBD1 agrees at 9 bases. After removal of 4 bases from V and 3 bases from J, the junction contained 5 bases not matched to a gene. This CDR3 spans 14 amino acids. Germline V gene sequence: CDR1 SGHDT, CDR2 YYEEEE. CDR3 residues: CASSQQGAIYEQYF. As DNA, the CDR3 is TGTGCCAGCAGCCAACAGGGGGCGATCTACGAGCAGTACTTC.

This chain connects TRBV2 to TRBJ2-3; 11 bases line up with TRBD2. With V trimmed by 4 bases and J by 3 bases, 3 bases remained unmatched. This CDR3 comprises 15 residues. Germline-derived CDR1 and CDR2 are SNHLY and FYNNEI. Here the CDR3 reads CASSARLAGTDTQYF. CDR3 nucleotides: TGTGCCAGCAGTGCCCGACTAGCGGGAACAGATACGCAGTATTTT.

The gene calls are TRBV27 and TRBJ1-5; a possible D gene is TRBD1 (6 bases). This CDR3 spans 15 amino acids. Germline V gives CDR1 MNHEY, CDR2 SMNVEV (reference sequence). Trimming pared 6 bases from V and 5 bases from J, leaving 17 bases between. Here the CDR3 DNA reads TGTGCCAGCAGCTCCTCGGACAGCCTCCATCAGCCCCAGCATTTT. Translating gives CASSSSDSLHQPQHF.

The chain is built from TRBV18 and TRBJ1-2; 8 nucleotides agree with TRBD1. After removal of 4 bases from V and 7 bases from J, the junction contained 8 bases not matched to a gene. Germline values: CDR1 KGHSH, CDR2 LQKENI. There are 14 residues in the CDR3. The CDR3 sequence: CASSRGQGAGGYTF. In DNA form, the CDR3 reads TGTGCCAGCTCACGGGGCCAGGGGGCAGGTGGCTACACCTTC.

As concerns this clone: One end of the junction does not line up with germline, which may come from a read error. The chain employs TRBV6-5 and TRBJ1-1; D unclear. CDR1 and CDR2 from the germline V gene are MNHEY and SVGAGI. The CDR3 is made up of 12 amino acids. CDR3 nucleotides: TGTGCCAGCACTCCCCCGAACGCTGAAGCTTTCTTT. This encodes CASTPPNAEAFF.

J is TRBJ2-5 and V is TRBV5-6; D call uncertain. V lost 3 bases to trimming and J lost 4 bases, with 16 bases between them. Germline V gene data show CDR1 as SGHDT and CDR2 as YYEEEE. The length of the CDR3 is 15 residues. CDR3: CASSYRIGVGETQYF. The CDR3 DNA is TGTGCCAGCAGCTACCGCATTGGGGTGGGAGAGACCCAGTACTTC. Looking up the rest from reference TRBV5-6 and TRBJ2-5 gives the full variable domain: DAGVTQSPTHLIKTRGQQVTLRCSPKSGHDTVSWYQQALGQGPQFIFQYYEEEERQRGNFPDRFSGHQFPNYSSELNVNALLLGDSALYLCASSYRIGVGETQYFGPGTRLLVL.

CDR3 bases: TGCGCCAGCAGCTTGACCGACAGCCCGGCCGGGGAGCTGTTTTTT. Residues: CASSLTDSPAGELFF. J is TRBJ2-2 and V is TRBV5-1; possibly TRBD1 for D (5 bases). Germline lookup yields CDR1 SGHRS and CDR2 YFSETQ. The CDR3 is 15 residues long. The V gene lost 1 base and the J gene lost 6 bases, with 13 bases spanning the gap.

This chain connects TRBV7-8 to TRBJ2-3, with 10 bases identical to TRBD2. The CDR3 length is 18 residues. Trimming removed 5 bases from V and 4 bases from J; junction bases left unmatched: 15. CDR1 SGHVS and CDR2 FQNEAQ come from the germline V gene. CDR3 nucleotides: TGTGCCAGCAGCCAGGTCTGGCTAGCGGGAGACAGGGCAGATACGCAGTATTTT. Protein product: CASSQVWLAGDRADTQYF. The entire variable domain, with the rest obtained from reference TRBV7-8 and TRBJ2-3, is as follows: GAGVSQSPRYKVAKRGQDVALRCDPISGHVSLFWYQQALGQGPEFLTYFQNEAQLDKSGLPSDRFFAERPEGSVSTLKIQRTQQEDSAVYLCASSQVWLAGDRADTQYFGPGTRLTVL.

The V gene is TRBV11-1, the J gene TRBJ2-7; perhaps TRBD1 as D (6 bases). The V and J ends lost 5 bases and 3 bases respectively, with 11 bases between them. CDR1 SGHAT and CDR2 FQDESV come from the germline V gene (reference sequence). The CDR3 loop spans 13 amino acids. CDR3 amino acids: CASSRTGIYEQYF. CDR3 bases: TGTGCCAGCAGCAGAACAGGGATCTACGAGCAGTACTTC.

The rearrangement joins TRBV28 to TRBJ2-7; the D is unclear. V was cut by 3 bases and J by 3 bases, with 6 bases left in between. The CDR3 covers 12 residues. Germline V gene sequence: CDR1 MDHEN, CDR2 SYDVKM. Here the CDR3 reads CASSFQNYEQYF. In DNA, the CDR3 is TGTGCCAGCAGTTTCCAGAACTACGAGCAGTACTTC.